This T cell receptor beta chain was captured in a study of a mutant IDH1 vaccine in newly diagnosed glioma. Study-wide background: Treated patients were roughly 60% male, about 40% female, mean age about 41 years.

For this clone: Its matching antigen is unknown.

Time point specified: week 11, during vaccination. Every single dose of the vaccine, 300 ug of mutant IDH1 20-mer peptide, came with topical imiquimod. The method was immunoSEQ multiplex PCR; TCRdb's version includes in-frame clones alone and lacks a portion of them. Of tens of thousands of clones listed, 75% to 90% are singletons. The sequence was obtained from a man in his fifties with glioma. The input for sequencing was PBMCs, taken from a glioma patient whose treatment included an IDH1 peptide vaccine.

Written as DNA, the CDR3 is TGTGCCAGCAGTGCCGGGCCGGCCGGCACTGAAGCTTTCTTT. Translating gives CASSAGPAGTEAFF. The rearrangement links TRBV25-1 to TRBJ1-1; D gene ambiguous. This CDR3 is built from 14 residues. Trimming stripped 4 bases from V and 4 bases from J, with 13 bases between. Germline V gene sequence: CDR1 MGHDK, CDR2 SYGVNS.